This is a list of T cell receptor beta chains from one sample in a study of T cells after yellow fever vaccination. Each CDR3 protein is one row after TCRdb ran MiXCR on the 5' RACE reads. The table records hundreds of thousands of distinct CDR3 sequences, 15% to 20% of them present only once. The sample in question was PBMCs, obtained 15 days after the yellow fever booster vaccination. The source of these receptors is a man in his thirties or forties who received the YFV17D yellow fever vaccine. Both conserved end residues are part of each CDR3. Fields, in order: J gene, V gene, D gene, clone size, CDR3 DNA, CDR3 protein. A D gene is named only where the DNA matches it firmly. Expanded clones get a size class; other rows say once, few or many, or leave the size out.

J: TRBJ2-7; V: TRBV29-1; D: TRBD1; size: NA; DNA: TGCAGCGTTTTACCGACAGGGGGGTACGAGCAGTACTTC; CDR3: CSVLPTGGYEQYF
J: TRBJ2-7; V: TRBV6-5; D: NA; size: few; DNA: TGTGCCAGCAGTTACAACAGGGACCACGAGCAGTACTTC; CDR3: CASSYNRDHEQYF
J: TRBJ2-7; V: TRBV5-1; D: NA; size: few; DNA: TGCGCCAGCAGCTTGGCGTTCGCTGACGTTCCCTACGAGCAGTACTTC; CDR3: CASSLAFADVPYEQYF
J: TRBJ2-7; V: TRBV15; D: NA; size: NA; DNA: TGTGCCACCAGGGGCACAATAAGCTCCTACGAGCAGTACTTC; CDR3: CATRGTISSYEQYF
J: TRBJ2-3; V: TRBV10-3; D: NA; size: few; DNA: TGTGCCATCAGTGGCCGGGACGGATTCACAGATACGCAGTATTTT; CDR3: CAISGRDGFTDTQYF
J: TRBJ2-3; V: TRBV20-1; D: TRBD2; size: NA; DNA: TGCAGTGCTATCGGTAGCGGGACGGGCACAGATACGCAGTATTTT; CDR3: CSAIGSGTGTDTQYF
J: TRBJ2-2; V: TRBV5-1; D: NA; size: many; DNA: TGCGCCAGCAGTCTCGCGAGCGGGAACACCGGGGAGCTGTTTTTT; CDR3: CASSLASGNTGELFF
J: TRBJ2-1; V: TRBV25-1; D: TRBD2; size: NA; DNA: TGTGCCAGCAGTGGTCCCGGGACTACTGAGCAGTTCTTC; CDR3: CASSGPGTTEQFF
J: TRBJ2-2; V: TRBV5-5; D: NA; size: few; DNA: TGTGCCAGCACCCAAATCACCGGGGAGCTGTTTTTT; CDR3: CASTQITGELFF
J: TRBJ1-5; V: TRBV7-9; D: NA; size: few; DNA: TGTGCCAGCAGCTTAGAGTATCCGAGTCAGCCCCAGCATTTT; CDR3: CASSLEYPSQPQHF
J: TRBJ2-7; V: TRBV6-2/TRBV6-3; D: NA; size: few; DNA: TGTGCCAGCCAAAGGACCCATCCATACGAGCAGTACTTC; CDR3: CASQRTHPYEQYF
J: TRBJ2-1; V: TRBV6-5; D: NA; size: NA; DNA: TGTGCCAGCAGTTACGTGGGACCCCGCTCCTACAATGAGCAGTTCTTC; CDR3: CASSYVGPRSYNEQFF
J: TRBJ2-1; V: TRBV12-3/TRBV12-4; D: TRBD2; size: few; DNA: TGTGCCAGCAGTGCTAGCGGGAGGAACCGAAATGAGCAGTTCTTC; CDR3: CASSASGRNRNEQFF
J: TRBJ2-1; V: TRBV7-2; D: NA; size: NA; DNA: TGTGCCAGCAGCTTAGCAATGATGAGGCAGGGCCGCGTGGATGAGCAGTTCTTC; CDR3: CASSLAMMRQGRVDEQFF
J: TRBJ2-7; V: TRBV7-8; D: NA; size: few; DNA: TGTGCCAGCAGCTTAGCGGGTGGGACAAGCGGGTCTACCTACGAGCAGTACTTC; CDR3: CASSLAGGTSGSTYEQYF
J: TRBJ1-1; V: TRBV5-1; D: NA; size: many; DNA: TGCGCCTCCAGTGGGGCGCCGGGCACTGAAGCTTTCTTT; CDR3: CASSGAPGTEAFF
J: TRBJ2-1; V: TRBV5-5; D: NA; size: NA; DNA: TGTGCCAGCAGCTTGGAGCGTGGGCTAGTAAGTGATGAGCAGTTCTTC; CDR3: CASSLERGLVSDEQFF
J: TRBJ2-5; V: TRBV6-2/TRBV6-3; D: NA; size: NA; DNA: TGTGCCAGCAGAACAGGGTCGTCGCAAGAGACCCAGTACTTC; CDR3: CASRTGSSQETQYF
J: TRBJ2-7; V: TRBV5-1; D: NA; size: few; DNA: TGCGCCAGCAGCCGGACCGCAGGTTACGAGCAGTACTTC; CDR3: CASSRTAGYEQYF
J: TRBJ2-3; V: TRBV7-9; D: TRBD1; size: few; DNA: TGTGCCAGCAGCTGGGGGACAGGGGGAGGCACAGATACGCAGTATTTT; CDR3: CASSWGTGGGTDTQYF
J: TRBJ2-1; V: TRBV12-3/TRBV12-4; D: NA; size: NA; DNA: TGTGCCAGCAGCCGCCCTGGGGACAATGAGCAGTTCTTC; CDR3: CASSRPGDNEQFF
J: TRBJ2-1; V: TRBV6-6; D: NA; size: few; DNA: TGTGCCAGCAGCCTCCGGGAATTCAATGAGCAGTTCTTC; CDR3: CASSLREFNEQFF
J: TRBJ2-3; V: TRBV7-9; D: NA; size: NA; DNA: TGTGCCAGCAACGACCTAAGCAGGGATAGCACAGATACGCAGTATTTT; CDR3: CASNDLSRDSTDTQYF
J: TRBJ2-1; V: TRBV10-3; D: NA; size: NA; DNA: TGTGCCATCAGCCGGGAAAGAGGCAATGAGCAGTTCTTC; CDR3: CAISRERGNEQFF
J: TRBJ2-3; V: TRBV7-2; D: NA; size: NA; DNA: TGTGCCAGCAGCCCCAAGGTGGCTAAACCCCCCCATACGCAGTATTTT; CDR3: CASSPKVAKPPHTQYF
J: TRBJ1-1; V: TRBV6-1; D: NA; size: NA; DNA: TGTGCCAGCAGTGAATTGGGGACGGAATCGGCTTTCTTT; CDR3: CASSELGTESAFF
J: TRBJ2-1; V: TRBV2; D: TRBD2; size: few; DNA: TGTGCCAGCATCGGGACTAGCGGTTACAATGAGCAGTTCTTC; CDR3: CASIGTSGYNEQFF
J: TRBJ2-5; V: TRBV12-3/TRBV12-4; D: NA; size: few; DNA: TGTGCCAGCAGTTTACAGTGGGGGGTCAAGACCCAGTACTTC; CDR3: CASSLQWGVKTQYF
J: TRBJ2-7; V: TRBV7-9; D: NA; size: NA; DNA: TGTGCCAGCAGCTTTACAGGGACCTACTACGAGCAGTACTTC; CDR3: CASSFTGTYYEQYF
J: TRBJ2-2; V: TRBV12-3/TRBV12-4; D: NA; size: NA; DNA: TGTGCCAGCAGTTTCAGGGGGGCGGGGACCGGGGAGCTGTTTTTT; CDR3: CASSFRGAGTGELFF
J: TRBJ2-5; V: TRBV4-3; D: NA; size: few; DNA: TGCGCCAGCAGCCAAGATAATCGCCGGGGGGCCCTCGGGGAGACCCAGTACTTC; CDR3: CASSQDNRRGALGETQYF
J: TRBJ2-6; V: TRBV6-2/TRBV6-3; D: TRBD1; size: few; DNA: TGTGCCAGCAGTTACCCGGACAGGGTAATACTTTCTGGGGCCAACGTCCTGACTTTC; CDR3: CASSYPDRVILSGANVLTF
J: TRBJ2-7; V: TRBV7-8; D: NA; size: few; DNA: TGTGCCAGCAGCTTAGAGATTTGGTACGAGCAGTACTTC; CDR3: CASSLEIWYEQYF
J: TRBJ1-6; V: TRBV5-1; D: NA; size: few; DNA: TGCGCCAGCAGCCATGAATCTAATTCACCCCTCCACTTT; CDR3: CASSHESNSPLHF
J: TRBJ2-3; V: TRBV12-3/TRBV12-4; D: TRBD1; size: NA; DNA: TGTGCCAGCAGTTTTTGGGACAGGGGATCAGATACGCAGTATTTT; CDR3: CASSFWDRGSDTQYF
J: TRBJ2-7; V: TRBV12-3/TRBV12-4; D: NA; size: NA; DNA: TGTGCCAGCAGTTTAGGGCCCGGGGGCGAGCAGTACTTC; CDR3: CASSLGPGGEQYF
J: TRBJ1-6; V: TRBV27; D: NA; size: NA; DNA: TGTGCCAGCAGTCCCCGATCTAAACTGACCTCCTATAATTCACCCCTCCACTTT; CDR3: CASSPRSKLTSYNSPLHF